One and the same sample provided the 12 T cell receptor beta chains below, sequenced in a study of T-cell reconstitution after alpha-beta-depleted transplantation in children (dated by TCRdb to the mid-2010s). Library creation used PCR. Reads for this sample came from an Illumina HiSeq 2500. TCR libraries were prepared with molecular barcoding, using unique molecular identifiers to normalize TCRbeta repertoire quantification. TCRdb trimmed the raw reads at Q25, called clones with MiXCR and kept productive beta chains. Rows are unified per CDR3 protein, each entry keeping the most common DNA and genes. In this sample the table shows about 130,000 distinct CDR3 sequences, roughly 10% of which occur a single time. More than 20% of the sample is held by the ten biggest clonotypes. This specimen's treatment or condition label, per the study, means: allogeneic hematopoietic cell transplantation with graft depleted of TCRalphabeta T cells and CD19 B cells.

This material consisted of PBMCs, mostly from graft donor cells, taken 180 days after TCRalphabeta/CD19-depleted stem cell transplant. These receptors came from a girl younger than two who had a stem cell transplant for combined immunodeficiency, so the T cells may come from the graft donor.

Comment on this clonotype: A read error is likely, as this CDR3 ends without the conserved phenylalanine or tryptophan. The chain links TRBV7-9 to TRBJ2-1, with D maybe TRBD2 (5 bases). Germline V lookup: CDR1 SEHNR, CDR2 FQNEAQ (reference sequence). V dropped 2 bases and J dropped 5 bases, with 13 bases sitting between them. This CDR3 has 15 residues. CDR3 region: CASSLKRRADNEQFI. The CDR3 DNA reads as TGTGCCAGCAGCTTAAAGCGGCGGGCCGACAATGAGCAGTTCATC.

This clonotype appeared a few times. The J gene is TRBJ2-5, the V gene TRBV20-1; TRBD2 matches 8 bases. This CDR3 has 13 residues. With V trimmed by 5 bases and J by 2 bases, 4 bases remained unmatched. Germline lookup yields CDR1 DFQATT and CDR2 SNEGSKA (reference sequence). The CDR3 bases are TGCAGTGCTCCCGGGGGGGATCAAGAGACCCAGTACTTC. Residues: CSAPGGDQETQYF.

This clonotype was observed a handful of times. V and J are TRBV7-3 and TRBJ2-3; D unclear. The CDR3 is made up of 13 amino acids. Germline-derived CDR1 and CDR2 are SGHTA and FQGTGA. Trimming left V 0 bases short and J 4 bases short, with 5 bases between. The CDR3 spells CASSLTLPDTQYF. The CDR3 DNA reads as TGTGCCAGCAGCTTAACCCTCCCAGATACGCAGTATTTT.

Concerning this clonotype: The junction does not match germline at one end; this may be a read error. The V call is TRBV7-2, the J call TRBJ2-7; 7 positions agree with TRBD2. Germline loops: CDR1 SGHTA, CDR2 FQGNSA. This CDR3 region has 15 residues. For the CDR3, the DNA is TGTGCCAGCAGCCTAGCAGCGGGATCGGCCTACGAGCAGTACTTC. It yields the protein CASSLAAGSAYEQYF.

The J gene is TRBJ2-1, the V gene TRBV7-3; 11 nucleotides align to TRBD2. The CDR3 extends over 15 amino acids. The V and J ends lost 4 bases and 1 base, in that order; junction bases with no gene match: 0. In germline, CDR1 is SGHTA, CDR2 FQGTGA. CDR3 DNA sequence: TGTGCCAGCAGCTCTAGCGGGGGGTCCTACAATGAGCAGTTCTTC. As protein: CASSSSGGSYNEQFF. The full variable domain, its missing parts supplied by reference TRBV7-3 and TRBJ2-1, is GAGVSQTPSNKVTEKGKYVELRCDPISGHTALYWYRQSLGQGPEFLIYFQGTGAADDSGLPNDRFFAVRPEGSVSTLKIQRTERGDSAVYLCASSSSGGSYNEQFFGPGTRLTVL.

This clonotype was seen only a few times. This chain uses TRBV7-6 with TRBJ1-4, with 10 nucleotides matching TRBD1. The CDR3 contains 15 residues. J gave up 6 bases and V 8 bases, and 9 bases lay outside the gene matches. Germline V CDR1 and CDR2: SGHVS, FNYEAQ. This CDR3 is CASRDRTGGHEKLFF. DNA for the CDR3: TGTGCCAGCCGAGATCGGACAGGGGGACATGAAAAACTGTTTTTT.

This clonotype was counted only a few times. The V call is TRBV11-2, the J call TRBJ2-4; a weak D match, TRBD2 (5 bases). This CDR3 is 14 amino acids long. The V and J ends lost 1 base and 5 bases respectively, with 9 bases between them. Germline lookup yields CDR1 SGHAT and CDR2 FQNNGV. The CDR3 sequence: CASSLGTGENIQYF. CDR3 in DNA: TGTGCCAGCAGCTTAGGGACCGGGGAAAACATTCAGTACTTC.

This chain links TRBV10-3 with TRBJ2-7; D gene uncertain. Germline V lookup: CDR1 ENHRY, CDR2 SYGVKD. The CDR3 runs to 13 residues. Trimming removed 0 bases at V and 2 bases at J, with 5 bases between. CDR3 sequence reads: CAISESEAYEQYF. CDR3 coding DNA: TGTGCCATCAGTGAGTCTGAGGCCTACGAGCAGTACTTC.

In this sample, this clonotype turned up a few times. This chain uses TRBV4-3 with TRBJ2-7; D might be TRBD1 or TRBD2, each matching 5 bases. This CDR3 comprises 15 residues. Germline assignment: CDR1 LGHNA and CDR2 YSLEER. Trimming stripped 0 bases from V and 4 bases from J, with 13 bases between. For the CDR3, the DNA is TGCGCCAGCAGCCAAGAGCCGGGACGCCTATACGAGCAGTACTTC. The encoded protein is CASSQEPGRLYEQYF.

This chain connects TRBV7-8 to TRBJ2-1, with 8 bases fitting TRBD2. The germline V gene has CDR1 SGHVS and CDR2 FQNEAQ. The length of the CDR3 is 15 residues. The trim removed 7 bases at V and 6 bases at J, leaving 11 bases unmatched. The CDR3 sequence: CASIERRGDPNEQFF. The CDR3 DNA is TGTGCCAGCATTGAGCGGCGGGGGGATCCCAATGAGCAGTTCTTC. The full variable domain, in which reference TRBV7-8 and TRBJ2-1 provide the parts outside the CDR3, is GAGVSQSPRYKVAKRGQDVALRCDPISGHVSLFWYQQALGQGPEFLTYFQNEAQLDKSGLPSDRFFAERPEGSVSTLKIQRTQQEDSAVYLCASIERRGDPNEQFFGPGTRLTVL.

This sequence joins TRBV29-1 and TRBJ1-1, with D possibly matching TRBD1 (6 bases). The CDR3 runs to 12 residues. Germline CDR1 is SQVTM and CDR2 is ANQGSEA. Trimming cost V 6 bases and J 11 bases, with 19 bases left between them. CDR3 protein: CSVVGTTIPAFF. CDR3 DNA sequence: TGCAGCGTGGTCGGGACAACCATCCCGGCTTTCTTT.

This clonotype appeared a few times. This chain connects TRBV6-1 to TRBJ2-1; 12 nucleotides match TRBD1. CDR1 MNHNS and CDR2 SASEGT come from the germline V gene. The CDR3 runs 16 residues. V shed 5 bases, J shed 5 bases, and the junction held 7 bases outside the gene matches. The CDR3 sequence: CASSIVGTGGNNEQFF. As DNA, the CDR3 is TGTGCCAGCAGTATCGTAGGGACAGGGGGCAACAATGAGCAGTTCTTC.